A single sample gave rise to the 18 T cell receptor beta chains below, sequenced in a study of blood T cell repertoires in COVID-19 (dated by TCRdb to 2020 to 2021). Preparation of the library involved the immunoSEQ multiplex PCR assay. This immuneACCESS table, as held by TCRdb, lists in-frame sequences with V and J called but not all clones. Of the missing ones, under half trace to an unresolved V gene in checked studies; the others have no known cause. This sample comprises some 180,000 clones, about four fifths of them detected only once. The ten largest clones capture over 5% of the sample. Material for sequencing was peripheral blood. These receptors were taken from a woman aged 40 to 50 with COVID-19, enrolled during active disease.

The V gene is TRBV30, the J gene TRBJ1-5, with 9 bases lining up with TRBD1. The CDR3 runs 15 residues. The ends lost 1 base at V and 6 bases at J; junction bases unmatched: 7. Germline CDR1 reads GTSNPN; CDR2 reads SVGIG (reference sequence). The chain's CDR3 is CAWSGGQGKSQPQHF. The CDR3 region has the DNA TGTGCCTGGAGTGGGGGACAGGGTAAGTCTCAGCCCCAGCATTTT. Combining the CDR3 with reference TRBV30 and TRBJ1-5 gives the whole variable domain SQTIHQWPATLVQPVGSPLSLECTVEGTSNPNLYWYRQAAGRGLQLLFYSVGIGQISSEVPQNLSASRPQDRQFILSSKKLLLSDSGFYLCAWSGGQGKSQPQHFGDGTRLSIL.

This clone was picked up one time. The chain uses TRBV14 and TRBJ1-1, with TRBD1 matching 10 bases. This CDR3 has 15 residues. The germline CDR1 and CDR2 sequences are SGHDN and FVKESK. V trimming: 7 bases; J trimming: 4 bases; junction bases outside the gene matches: 9. CDR3: CASTTTGGSITEAFF. In DNA, the CDR3 is TGTGCCAGCACCACGACAGGGGGCTCGATCACTGAAGCTTTCTTT. Full variable domain (rest looked up from reference TRBV14 and TRBJ1-1): EAGVTQFPSHSVIEKGQTVTLRCDPISGHDNLYWYRRVMGKEIKFLLHFVKESKQDESGMPNNRFLAERTGGTYSTLKVQPAELEDSGVYFCASTTTGGSITEAFFGQGTRLTVV.

This clone occurred a few times. The V and J genes are TRBV18 and TRBJ1-5; TRBD1 aligns across 7 bases. The CDR3 has 14 amino acids. The germline gives CDR1 KGHSH, CDR2 LQKENI. Germline trimming cut 2 bases from V and 6 bases from J; bases unmatched to any gene: 4. The chain's CDR3 is CASSPSAGGQPQHF. CDR3 DNA: TGTGCCAGCTCACCATCTGCAGGGGGTCAGCCCCAGCATTTT.

The genes are TRBV7-6 and TRBJ1-2, with a possible D match to TRBD1 (6 bases). V dropped 5 bases and J dropped 2 bases, with 12 bases sitting between them. The length of the CDR3 is 14 residues. The germline V gene has CDR1 SGHVS and CDR2 FNYEAQ. The CDR3 region has the DNA TGTGCCAGCAGCCTCCTACAGGGCAACTATGGCTACACCTTC. Translation: CASSLLQGNYGYTF.

J is TRBJ1-2 and V is TRBV5-4, with 7 positions matching TRBD1. V gave up 0 bases and J gave up 2 bases; unmatched junction bases: 4. The CDR3 has 15 residues. The germline V gene encodes CDR1 SGHNT and CDR2 YYREEE (reference sequence). CDR3 DNA sequence: TGTGCCAGCAGCTTGGGACAGGGTTGGAACTATGGCTACACCTTC. Protein product: CASSLGQGWNYGYTF.

This clone has a handful of counts. V usage is TRBV7-9 and J usage is TRBJ2-3; 9 bases fit TRBD2. With 6 bases clipped from V and 0 bases from J, the junction kept 7 bases outside the gene matches. The CDR3 is made up of 16 amino acids. The germline V gene encodes CDR1 SEHNR and CDR2 FQNEAQ (reference sequence). CDR3 DNA: TGTGCCAGCAGGGGTAGCGGGGGTGCTAGCACAGATACGCAGTATTTT. It is translated as CASRGSGGASTDTQYF.

The chain combines TRBV30 with TRBJ1-1; the D gene is possibly TRBD1 (5 bases). Between the trimmed V and J ends, which lost 5 bases and 5 bases, there was a span of 18 bases. This CDR3 has 14 residues. The germline V gene encodes CDR1 GTSNPN and CDR2 SVGIG (reference sequence). CDR3 protein: CAWETGSQGTEAFF. CDR3 nucleotides: TGTGCCTGGGAAACAGGCTCTCAGGGAACTGAAGCTTTCTTT.

The V call is TRBV18, the J call TRBJ2-5; 8 nucleotides match TRBD1. V lost 4 bases to trimming and J lost 5 bases; unmatched junction nucleotides: 3. CDR3 size: 13 residues. CDR1 is KGHSH and CDR2 is LQKENI in the germline V gene. CDR3 DNA sequence: TGTGCCAGCTCACTCAGGGGGCAGGAGACCCAGTACTTC. Translating gives CASSLRGQETQYF. The full variable domain, completed using reference TRBV18 and TRBJ2-5, is NAGVMQNPRHLVRRRGQEARLRCSPMKGHSHVYWYRQLPEEGLKFMVYLQKENIIDESGMPKERFSAEFPKEGPSILRIQQVVRGDSAAYFCASSLRGQETQYFGPGTRLLVL.

The chain has TRBV2 and TRBJ2-1; maybe TRBD2 (5 bases). The V gene's germline CDR1 is SNHLY and CDR2 FYNNEI. V lost 7 bases and J lost 6, with 19 bases in between. This CDR3 comprises 15 residues. The CDR3 region has the DNA TGTGCCAGCAAGGGAATCGGGATACCAACCAATGAGCAGTTCTTC. Translated, it gives CASKGIGIPTNEQFF.

The CDR3 DNA follows: TGCGCCAGCAGCCAGAAACAGGGGACGGGCACCGGGGAGCTGTTTTTT. Its protein product is CASSQKQGTGTGELFF. This rearrangement joins TRBV4-1 to TRBJ2-2, with 7 positions matching TRBD1. Germline V gene sequence: CDR1 MGHRA, CDR2 YSYEKL. Trimming removed 3 bases from V and 4 bases from J; junction bases left unmatched: 8. CDR3 length equals 16 residues.

This chain joins TRBV12-3 or TRBV12-4 and TRBJ1-1; TRBD1 might be the D (6 bases). This CDR3 is built from 12 residues. V was clipped by 6 bases and J by 9 bases, with 14 bases between them. CDR3 bases: TGTGCCAGCAGGTCACGACAGGCCAAAGCTTTCTTT. It is translated as CASRSRQAKAFF.

This chain connects TRBV5-4 to TRBJ2-1; TRBD2 aligns across 7 bases. J gave up 3 bases and V 0 bases, and 9 bases lay outside the gene matches. The CDR3 totals 17 residues. Germline V gene lookup returns CDR1 SGHNT and CDR2 YYREEE (reference sequence). The CDR3: CASSLAVRLADYNEQFF. The CDR3 DNA follows: TGTGCCAGCAGCTTGGCGGTTCGGCTAGCGGACTACAATGAGCAGTTCTTC.

The V and J genes are TRBV7-2 and TRBJ1-5; 8 nucleotides line up with TRBD1. The length of the CDR3 is 15 residues. The V gene end was trimmed by 5 bases and the J gene end by 6 bases; junction bases not matched to a gene: 9. Germline CDR1 and CDR2: SGHTA and FQGNSA. The CDR3 coding sequence is TGTGCCAGCAGCCAAAACAGGGGGTTGGGTCAGCCCCAGCATTTT. This sequence encodes CASSQNRGLGQPQHF.

The chain couples TRBV4-2 to TRBJ2-5, with 15 bases that match TRBD2. V was clipped by 1 base and J by 5 bases; unmatched bases: 8. The CDR3 is made up of 18 amino acids. Germline V CDR1 and CDR2: LGHNA, YNFKEQ. CDR3 coding DNA: TGTGCCAGCAGCCAAGGTGGGGGACTAGCGGGGGGCCTCGAGACCCAGTACTTC. Its protein product is CASSQGGGLAGGLETQYF.

The chain joins TRBV4-1 to TRBJ2-1, with TRBD2 matching 8 bases. CDR1 and CDR2 from the germline V gene are MGHRA and YSYEKL. CDR3 length equals 14 residues. V lost 3 bases and J lost 7; bases outside the gene matches: 5. The CDR3 here is CASSHREGLNEQFF. Here the CDR3 DNA reads TGCGCCAGCAGCCACCGGGAGGGTTTGAATGAGCAGTTCTTC.

The J gene is TRBJ2-3, the V gene TRBV6-1; D is perhaps TRBD2 (6 bases). Trimming cost V 3 bases and J 3 bases, with 13 bases left between them. The CDR3 has 15 residues. The V gene's germline CDR1 is MNHNS and CDR2 SASEGT. CDR3 region: CASSEAGSGTDTQYF. CDR3 sequence (DNA): TGTGCCAGCAGTGAGGCGGGGTCGGGGACAGATACGCAGTATTTT.

The chain has TRBV9 and TRBJ2-3; 8 positions match TRBD2. The length of the CDR3 is 15 residues. The V segment lost 4 bases and the J segment 0 bases; nucleotides outside the gene matches: 4. Germline V gene sequence: CDR1 SGDLS, CDR2 YYNGEE. The CDR3 DNA follows: TGTGCCAGCAGCCTTAGCGGGACTAGCACAGATACGCAGTATTTT. Residues: CASSLSGTSTDTQYF. Supplemented by reference TRBV9 and TRBJ2-3, the full variable domain reads DSGVTQTPKHLITATGQRVTLRCSPRSGDLSVYWYQQSLDQGLQFLIQYYNGEERAKGNILERFSAQQFPDLHSELNLSSLELGDSALYFCASSLSGTSTDTQYFGPGTRLTVL.

The chain carries TRBV4-1 and TRBJ2-3, with 7 bases that match TRBD1. The junction had 5 bases not matched to a gene; V was cut back by 2 bases and J by 3 bases. This CDR3 contains 15 residues. Germline CDR1 reads MGHRA; CDR2 reads YSYEKL. The CDR3 nucleotides read TGCGCCAGCAGCCAACCCGACAGGGAAACAGATACGCAGTATTTT. This codes for CASSQPDRETDTQYF.